This record covers a single TCR beta chain. Losses at the gene ends were 6 bases for V and 2 bases for J; bases not matched to a gene: 8. The CDR3 length is 16 residues. The germline CDR1 and CDR2 sequences are SQVTM and ANQGSEA. This record belongs to a study of blood T cells in healthy people across ages. A second PCR of 7 to 11 cycles used a sample-barcoded 5' primer and a J-beta primer mix. TCRdb itself ran the 5' RACE reads through MiXCR, one entry per CDR3 protein. The profile shows 1 million or so distinct CDR3 sequences, almost 25% of them singletons. The sample also formed part of further work on T cells of mothers and their children.

The specimen sequenced was blood. This sequence originates from a girl aged 2-10 years in good health. The V and J genes are TRBV29-1 and TRBJ2-1; TRBD2 matches 12 bases. This CDR3 reads CSVNPGLAGTYNEQFF. In DNA form, the CDR3 reads TGCAGCGTAAACCCTGGACTAGCGGGAACCTACAATGAGCAGTTCTTC.